Each of the 13 T cell receptor beta chains below was sequenced from the same sample in a study of cytomegalovirus exposure and HLA in healthy donors. Researchers ran the PCR with 60 Vbeta and 13 Jbeta primers. Sequencing used immunoSEQ multiplex PCR; TCRdb keeps in-frame clones, though not all of them. The sample has roughly 130,000 clones; roughly 82% are singletons. Material: PBMCs. These receptors were collected from a male donor in good health and CMV-seropositive.

The chain recombines TRBV6-5 with TRBJ2-5; 8 positions agree with TRBD2. The CDR3 spans 15 residues. Germline V gene lookup returns CDR1 MNHEY and CDR2 SVGAGI. V shed 4 bases, J shed 3 bases, and the junction held 7 bases outside the gene matches. In DNA form, the CDR3 reads TGTGCCAGCAGTTCCCCCACGGGGGGGAAAGAGACCCAGTACTTC. Its translation is CASSSPTGGKETQYF.

This clone appeared a single time. This chain connects TRBV15 to TRBJ1-6; D gene uncertain. The length of the CDR3 is 14 residues. Deletions cut 0 bases from V and 7 bases from J, with 7 bases between. Germline V CDR1 and CDR2: LNHNV, YYDKDF (reference sequence). The CDR3 DNA is TGTGCCACCAGCAGAGATTTATCGAATTCACCCCTCCACTTT. The encoded protein is CATSRDLSNSPLHF.

The V gene is TRBV4-3, the J gene TRBJ2-7; TRBD1 aligns across 8 bases. The CDR3 has 15 amino acids. The germline CDR1 and CDR2 sequences are LGHNA and YSLEER. The ends lost 1 base at V and 4 bases at J; junction bases unmatched: 6. The CDR3 bases are TGCGCCAGCAGCCAAGGGAGGACAGGGCCATACGAGCAGTACTTC. This gives the protein CASSQGRTGPYEQYF.

The CDR3 loop reads CASSLGGAQGRGNYGYTF. Here the CDR3 DNA reads TGTGCCAGCAGCTTAGGAGGAGCGCAGGGCAGAGGTAACTATGGCTACACCTTC. The chain joins TRBV11-1 to TRBJ1-2, with D tentatively TRBD1 (5 bases). The ends were cut back, 1 base at V and 1 base at J, with 19 bases in the middle. CDR3 length equals 18 residues. The germline V gene has CDR1 SGHAT and CDR2 FQDESV (reference sequence).

This clone was counted only a few times. The chain carries TRBV28 and TRBJ2-5; 11 nucleotides agree with TRBD2. The V gene end was trimmed by 6 bases and the J gene end by 5 bases; junction bases not matched to a gene: 2. The CDR3 runs to 13 residues. The germline V gene encodes CDR1 MDHEN and CDR2 SYDVKM. CDR3 coding DNA: TGTGCCAGCAGGACTAGCGGGATGGAGACCCAGTACTTC. It codes for CASRTSGMETQYF.

The table lists this clone with a few counts. Other DNA sequences in this specimen translate into the identical CDR3. The chain carries TRBV27 and TRBJ2-4; TRBD2 matches 9 bases. The CDR3 spans 16 residues. The germline V gene has CDR1 MNHEY and CDR2 SMNVEV (reference sequence). The trim removed 0 bases at V and 6 bases at J, leaving 6 bases unmatched. For the CDR3, the DNA is TGTGCCAGCAGTTTATCAGCGGGAGGCCGCCCAAACATTCAGTACTTC. Its translation: CASSLSAGGRPNIQYF.

The chain couples TRBV28 to TRBJ2-7, with 10 bases lining up with TRBD2. V trimming: 8 bases; J trimming: 12 bases; junction bases outside the gene matches: 19. The germline V gene encodes CDR1 MDHEN and CDR2 SYDVKM. The CDR3 length is 15 residues. The CDR3 reads CASGGEHGTSDTLYF. The CDR3 region has the DNA TGTGCCAGCGGGGGAGAACACGGGACTAGCGATACCCTGTACTTC.

The chain links TRBV7-3 to TRBJ2-2, with D possibly TRBD1 on 5 matching bases. Trimming took off 3 bases at V and 9 bases at J, with 11 bases between the two ends. The CDR3 spans 13 residues. The V gene's germline CDR1 is SGHTA and CDR2 FQGTGA. The chain's CDR3 is CASSLDNARELFF. The CDR3 DNA is TGTGCCAGCAGCTTGGACAACGCTCGGGAGCTGTTTTTT.

The V gene is TRBV4-3, the J gene TRBJ1-3; D is ambiguous. The CDR3 covers 16 residues. Germline V gives CDR1 LGHNA, CDR2 YSLEER. The V and J ends lost 0 bases and 0 bases respectively, with 9 bases between them. The CDR3 DNA reads as TGCGCCAGCAGCCAAGATACCGGGGTCTCTGGAAACACCATATATTTT. Its translation: CASSQDTGVSGNTIYF.

V and J are TRBV18 and TRBJ1-2, with 10 bases aligning to TRBD1. The CDR3 sequence is 14 residues long. Trimming took 3 bases from V and 7 from J; bases not matched to a gene: 5. Germline V lookup: CDR1 KGHSH, CDR2 LQKENI. In DNA, the CDR3 is TGTGCCAGCTCACCGACAGGGGGCGCAAGTGGCTACACCTTC. Its translation is CASSPTGGASGYTF.

The rearrangement joins TRBV5-6 to TRBJ1-1, with 7 bases identical to TRBD1. From germline, CDR1 is SGHDT and CDR2 YYEEEE. The CDR3 spans 15 residues. J lost 0 bases, V lost 2 bases, and 4 bases had no gene match. CDR3 sequence reads: CASSFRDSMNTEAFF. The CDR3 coding sequence is TGTGCCAGCAGCTTTCGGGACAGCATGAACACTGAAGCTTTCTTT.

This rearrangement joins TRBV29-1 to TRBJ2-7; 7 bases match TRBD2. This CDR3 comprises 12 residues. CDR1 is SQVTM, CDR2 ANQGSEA, per germline. V lost 0 bases and J lost 12; bases outside the gene matches: 8. This chain's CDR3 is CSVEDLGSGLYF. CDR3 DNA sequence: TGCAGCGTTGAAGATCTTGGTAGCGGGCTGTACTTC.

The chain has TRBV6-6 and TRBJ1-1; D ambiguous. Germline CDR1 is MNHNY and CDR2 is SVGAGI (reference sequence). Trimming took 8 bases from V and 0 from J, leaving 19 bases between them. The CDR3 length is 16 residues. CDR3 sequence reads: CASGYVRRDMNTEAFF. In DNA, the CDR3 is TGTGCCAGCGGCTATGTTCGCAGAGACATGAACACTGAAGCTTTCTTT.